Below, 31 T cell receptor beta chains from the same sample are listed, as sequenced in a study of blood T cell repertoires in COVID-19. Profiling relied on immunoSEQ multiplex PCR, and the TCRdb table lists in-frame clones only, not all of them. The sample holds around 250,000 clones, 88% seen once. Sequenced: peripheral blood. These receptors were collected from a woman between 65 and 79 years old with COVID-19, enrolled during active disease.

The CDR3 protein is CASSSRTGGIANTGELFF. The CDR3, as DNA: TGTGCCAGCAGTTCCCGGACAGGGGGGATCGCGAACACCGGGGAGCTGTTTTTT. This chain joins TRBV27 and TRBJ2-2; 10 positions match TRBD1. CDR1 and CDR2 from the germline V gene are MNHEY and SMNVEV (reference sequence). This CDR3 is built from 18 residues. With V trimmed by 4 bases and J by 0 bases, 8 bases remained unmatched.

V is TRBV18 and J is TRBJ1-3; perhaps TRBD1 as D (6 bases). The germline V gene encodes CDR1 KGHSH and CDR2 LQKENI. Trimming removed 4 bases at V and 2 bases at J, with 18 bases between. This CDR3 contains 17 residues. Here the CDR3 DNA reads TGTGCCAGCTCACGATCCTACAGGGTTGATCCTGGAAACACCATATATTTT. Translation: CASSRSYRVDPGNTIYF.

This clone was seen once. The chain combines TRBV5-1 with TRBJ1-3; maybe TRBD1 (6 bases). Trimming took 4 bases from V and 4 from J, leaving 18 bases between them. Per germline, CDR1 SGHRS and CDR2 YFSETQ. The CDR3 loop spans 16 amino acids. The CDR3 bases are TGCGCCAGCAGCCTTACCGGGACAATATACGGAAACACCATATATTTT. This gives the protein CASSLTGTIYGNTIYF.

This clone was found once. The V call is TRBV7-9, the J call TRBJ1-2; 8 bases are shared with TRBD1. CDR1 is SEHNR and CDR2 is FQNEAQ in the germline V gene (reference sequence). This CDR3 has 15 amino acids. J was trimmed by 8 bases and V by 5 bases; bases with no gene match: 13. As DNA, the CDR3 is TGTGCCAGCAGCCCTTCCGGACAGGGATCGGGCGGCTACACCTTC. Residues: CASSPSGQGSGGYTF.

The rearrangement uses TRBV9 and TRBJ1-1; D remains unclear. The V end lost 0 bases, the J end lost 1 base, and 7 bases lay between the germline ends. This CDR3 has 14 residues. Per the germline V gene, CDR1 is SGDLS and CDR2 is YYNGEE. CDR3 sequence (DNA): TGTGCCAGCAGCGTAGCGAACAGGAACACTGAAGCTTTCTTT. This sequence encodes CASSVANRNTEAFF.

The CDR3 here is CASSEVGSGNYGYTF. The CDR3 nucleotides are TGTGCCAGCAGTGAAGTGGGAAGCGGTAACTATGGCTACACCTTC. V is TRBV6-1 and J is TRBJ1-2; D uncertain. The CDR3 has 15 amino acids. CDR1 and CDR2 from the germline V gene are MNHNS and SASEGT. With 1 base removed from V and 1 base from J, the gap between germline ends came to 10 bases.

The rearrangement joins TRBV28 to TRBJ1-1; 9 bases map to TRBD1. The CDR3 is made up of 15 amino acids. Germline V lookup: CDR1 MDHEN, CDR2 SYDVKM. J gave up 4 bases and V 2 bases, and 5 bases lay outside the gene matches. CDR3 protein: CASSLPLTGGTEAFF. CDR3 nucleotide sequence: TGTGCCAGCAGTTTACCGCTGACAGGGGGCACTGAAGCTTTCTTT. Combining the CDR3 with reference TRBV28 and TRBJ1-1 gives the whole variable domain DVKVTQSSRYLVKRTGEKVFLECVQDMDHENMFWYRQDPGLGLRLIYFSYDVKMKEKGDIPEGYSVSREKKERFSLILESASTNQTSMYLCASSLPLTGGTEAFFGQGTRLTVV.

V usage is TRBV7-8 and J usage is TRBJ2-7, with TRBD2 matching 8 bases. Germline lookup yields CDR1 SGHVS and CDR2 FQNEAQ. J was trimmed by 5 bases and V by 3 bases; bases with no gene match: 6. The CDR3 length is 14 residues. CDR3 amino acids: CASSFSGSFDEQYF. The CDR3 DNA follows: TGTGCCAGCAGCTTCAGCGGGAGTTTTGACGAGCAGTACTTC.

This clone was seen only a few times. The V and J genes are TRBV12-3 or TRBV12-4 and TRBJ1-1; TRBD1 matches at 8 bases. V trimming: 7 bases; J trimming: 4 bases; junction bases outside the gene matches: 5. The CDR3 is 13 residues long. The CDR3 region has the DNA TGTGCCAGCAACCGACAGGGGTTCACTGAAGCTTTCTTT. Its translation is CASNRQGFTEAFF.

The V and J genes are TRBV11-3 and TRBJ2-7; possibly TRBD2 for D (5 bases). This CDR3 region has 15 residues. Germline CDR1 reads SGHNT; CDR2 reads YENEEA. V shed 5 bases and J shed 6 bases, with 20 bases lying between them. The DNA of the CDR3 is TGTGCCAGCAGCCCTAATCCGGGAAGACCGGGCGAGCAGTACTTC. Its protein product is CASSPNPGRPGEQYF.

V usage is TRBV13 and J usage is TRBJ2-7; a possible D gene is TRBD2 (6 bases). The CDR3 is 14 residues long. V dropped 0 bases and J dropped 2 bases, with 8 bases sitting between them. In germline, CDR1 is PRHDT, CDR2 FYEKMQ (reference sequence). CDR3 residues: CASSLGAGTYEQYF. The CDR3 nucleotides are TGTGCCAGCAGCTTAGGCGCGGGGACCTACGAGCAGTACTTC.

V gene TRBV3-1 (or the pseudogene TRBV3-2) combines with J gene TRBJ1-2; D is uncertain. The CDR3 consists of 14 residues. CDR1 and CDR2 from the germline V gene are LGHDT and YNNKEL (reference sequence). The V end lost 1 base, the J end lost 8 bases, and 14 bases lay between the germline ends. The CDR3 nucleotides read TGTGCCAGCAGCCAAGGTGCCGAACGGAGGGGCTACACCTTC. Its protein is CASSQGAERRGYTF.

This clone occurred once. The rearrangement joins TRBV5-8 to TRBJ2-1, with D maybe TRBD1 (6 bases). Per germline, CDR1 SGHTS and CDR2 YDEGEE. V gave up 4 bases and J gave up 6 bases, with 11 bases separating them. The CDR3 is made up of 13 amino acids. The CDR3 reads CASSSLGGNEQFF. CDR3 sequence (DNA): TGTGCCAGCAGCAGCCTAGGGGGCAATGAGCAGTTCTTC.

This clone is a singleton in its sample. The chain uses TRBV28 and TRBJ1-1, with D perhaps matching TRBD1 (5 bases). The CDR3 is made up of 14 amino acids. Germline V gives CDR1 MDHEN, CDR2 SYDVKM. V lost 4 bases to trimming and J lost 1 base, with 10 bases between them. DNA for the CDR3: TGTGCCAGCAGTTACCCAGGGCCGAACACTGAAGCTTTCTTT. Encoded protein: CASSYPGPNTEAFF.

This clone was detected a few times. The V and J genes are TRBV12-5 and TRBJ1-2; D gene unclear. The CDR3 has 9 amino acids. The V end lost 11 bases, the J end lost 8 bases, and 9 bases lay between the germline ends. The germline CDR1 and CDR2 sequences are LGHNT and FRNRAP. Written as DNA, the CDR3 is TGTGCTCTGGCGGGGGGCTACACCTTC. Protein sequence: CALAGGYTF.

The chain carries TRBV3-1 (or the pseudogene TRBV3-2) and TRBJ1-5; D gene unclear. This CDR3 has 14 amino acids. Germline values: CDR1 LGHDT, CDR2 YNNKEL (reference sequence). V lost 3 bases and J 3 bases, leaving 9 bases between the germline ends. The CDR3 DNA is TGTGCCAGCAGCCAGAGGCGGGACAATCAGCCCCAGCATTTT. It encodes CASSQRRDNQPQHF.

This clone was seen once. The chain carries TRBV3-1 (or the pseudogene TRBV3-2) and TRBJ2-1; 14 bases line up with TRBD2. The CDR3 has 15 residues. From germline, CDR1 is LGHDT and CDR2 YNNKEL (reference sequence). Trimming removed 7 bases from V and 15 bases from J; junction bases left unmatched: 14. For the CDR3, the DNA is TGTGCCAGCACCACCGCGAGGGGACTAGCGGGAGAAGTGTTCTTC. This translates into CASTTARGLAGEVFF.

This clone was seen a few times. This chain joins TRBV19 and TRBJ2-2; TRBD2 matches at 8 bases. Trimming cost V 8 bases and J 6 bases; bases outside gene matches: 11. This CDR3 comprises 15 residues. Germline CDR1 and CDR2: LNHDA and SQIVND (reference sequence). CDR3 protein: CASYPGLVVSGELFF. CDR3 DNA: TGTGCCAGTTACCCGGGACTAGTGGTGTCCGGGGAGCTGTTTTTT.

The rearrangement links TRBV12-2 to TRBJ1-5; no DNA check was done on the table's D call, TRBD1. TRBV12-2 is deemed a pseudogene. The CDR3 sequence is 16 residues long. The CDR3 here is CASRLIGQGPNQPQHF. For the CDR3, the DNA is TGTGCAAGTCGCTTAATCGGACAGGGCCCCAATCAGCCCCAGCATTTT.

CDR3 DNA: TGTGCCAGCAGTTCCCTACCGGGAAACTATGGCTACACCTTC. This encodes CASSSLPGNYGYTF. The V gene is TRBV28, the J gene TRBJ1-2; D is unresolved. This CDR3 comprises 14 residues. Germline CDR1 is MDHEN and CDR2 is SYDVKM. Trimming took 4 bases from V and 2 from J, leaving 11 bases between them.

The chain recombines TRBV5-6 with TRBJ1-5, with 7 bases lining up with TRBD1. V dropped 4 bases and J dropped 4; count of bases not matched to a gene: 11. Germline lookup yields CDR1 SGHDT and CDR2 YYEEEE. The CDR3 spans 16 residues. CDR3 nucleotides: TGTGCCAGCAGCCTAATACGGGACAGCAAGAATCAGCCCCAGCATTTT. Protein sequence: CASSLIRDSKNQPQHF.

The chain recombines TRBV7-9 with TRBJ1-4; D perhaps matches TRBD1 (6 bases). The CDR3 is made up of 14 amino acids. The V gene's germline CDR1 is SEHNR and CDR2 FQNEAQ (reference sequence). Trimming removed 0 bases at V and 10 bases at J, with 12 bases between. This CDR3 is CASSLAQGVGKLFF. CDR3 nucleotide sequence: TGTGCCAGCAGCTTAGCACAGGGTGTGGGAAAACTGTTTTTT.

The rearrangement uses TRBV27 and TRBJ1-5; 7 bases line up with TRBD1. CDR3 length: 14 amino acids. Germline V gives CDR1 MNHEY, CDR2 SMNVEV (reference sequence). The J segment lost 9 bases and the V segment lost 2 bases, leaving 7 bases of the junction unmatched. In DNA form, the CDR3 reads TGTGCCAGCAGTTTAAGACAGGGAGTTTGGCCCCAGCATTTT. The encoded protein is CASSLRQGVWPQHF.

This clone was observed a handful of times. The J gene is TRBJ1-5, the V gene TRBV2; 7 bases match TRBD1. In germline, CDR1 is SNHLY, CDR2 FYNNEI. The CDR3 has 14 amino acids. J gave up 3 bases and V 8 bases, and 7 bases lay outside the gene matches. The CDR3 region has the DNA TGTGCCAGCGCCGGGACAGCCTTCAATCAGCCCCAGCATTTT. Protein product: CASAGTAFNQPQHF.

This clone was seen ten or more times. The CDR3 DNA is TGTGCCAGCAGCCCTCAGTTCTCGGACAGATTAAACTATGGCTACACCTTC. This translates into CASSPQFSDRLNYGYTF. The gene calls are TRBV5-4 and TRBJ1-2; tentatively, D is TRBD1 (6 bases). CDR3 length: 17 residues. Germline assignment: CDR1 SGHNT and CDR2 YYREEE (reference sequence). Trimming cost V 4 bases and J 2 bases, with 21 bases left between them.

The CDR3 loop is CAWSGSSGSHEQFF. The CDR3 DNA is TGTGCCTGGAGTGGTTCTAGCGGGAGCCATGAGCAGTTCTTC. J is TRBJ2-1 and V is TRBV30, with 10 bases that match TRBD2. CDR3 length: 14 residues. Trimming at V came to 1 base and at J to 8 bases, leaving 5 bases not matched to a gene. Germline CDR1 and CDR2: GTSNPN and SVGIG (reference sequence).

The CDR3 DNA follows: TGTGCCATCAGTGAGTCAGACAGGGAGGAGGGCTACACCTTC. Translation: CAISESDREEGYTF. The gene calls are TRBV10-3 and TRBJ1-2; 7 nucleotides match TRBD1. The germline V gene encodes CDR1 ENHRY and CDR2 SYGVKD. Trimming at V came to 0 bases and at J to 8 bases, leaving 6 bases not matched to a gene. The CDR3 covers 14 residues.

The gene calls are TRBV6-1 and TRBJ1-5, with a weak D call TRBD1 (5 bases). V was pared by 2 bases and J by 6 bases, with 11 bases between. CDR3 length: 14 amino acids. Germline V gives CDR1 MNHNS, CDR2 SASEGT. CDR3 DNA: TGTGCCAGCAGTGAATGGCAGGGCGGTCAGCCCCAGCATTTT. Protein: CASSEWQGGQPQHF.

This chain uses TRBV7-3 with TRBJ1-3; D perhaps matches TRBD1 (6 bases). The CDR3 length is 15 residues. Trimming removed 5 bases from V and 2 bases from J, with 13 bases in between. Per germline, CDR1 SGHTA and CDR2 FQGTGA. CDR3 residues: CASSEQGTPGNTIYF. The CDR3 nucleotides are TGTGCCAGCAGCGAACAGGGAACCCCTGGAAACACCATATATTTT.

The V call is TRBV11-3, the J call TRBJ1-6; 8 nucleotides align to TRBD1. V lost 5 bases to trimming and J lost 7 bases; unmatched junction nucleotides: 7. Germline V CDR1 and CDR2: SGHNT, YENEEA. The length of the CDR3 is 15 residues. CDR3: CASSGRDRRNSPLHF. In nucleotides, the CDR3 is TGTGCCAGCAGCGGGCGGGACAGGAGAAATTCACCCCTCCACTTT.

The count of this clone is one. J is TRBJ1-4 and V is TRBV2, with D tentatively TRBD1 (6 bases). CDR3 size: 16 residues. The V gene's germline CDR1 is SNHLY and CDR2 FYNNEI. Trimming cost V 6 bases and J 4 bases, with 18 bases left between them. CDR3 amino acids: CASRDRPSRGNEKLFF. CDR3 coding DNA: TGTGCCAGCAGAGACAGGCCCAGCCGAGGTAATGAAAAACTGTTTTTT.